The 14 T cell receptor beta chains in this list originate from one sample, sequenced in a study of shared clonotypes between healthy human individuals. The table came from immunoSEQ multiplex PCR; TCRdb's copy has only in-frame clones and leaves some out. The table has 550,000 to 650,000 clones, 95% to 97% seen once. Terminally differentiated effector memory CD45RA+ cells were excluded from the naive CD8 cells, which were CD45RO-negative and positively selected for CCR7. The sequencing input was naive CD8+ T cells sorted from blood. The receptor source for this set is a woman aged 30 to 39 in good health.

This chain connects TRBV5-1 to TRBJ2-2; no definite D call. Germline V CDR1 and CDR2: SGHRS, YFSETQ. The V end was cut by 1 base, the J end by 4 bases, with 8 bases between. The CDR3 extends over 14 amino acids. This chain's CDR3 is CASSLTESTGELFF. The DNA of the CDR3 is TGCGCCAGCAGCTTGACGGAATCCACCGGGGAGCTGTTTTTT.

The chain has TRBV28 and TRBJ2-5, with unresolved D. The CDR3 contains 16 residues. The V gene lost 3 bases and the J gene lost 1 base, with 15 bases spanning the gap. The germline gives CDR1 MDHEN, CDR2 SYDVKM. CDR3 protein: CASSFDFRESQETQYF. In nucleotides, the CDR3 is TGTGCCAGCAGTTTTGATTTTCGAGAAAGCCAAGAGACCCAGTACTTC.

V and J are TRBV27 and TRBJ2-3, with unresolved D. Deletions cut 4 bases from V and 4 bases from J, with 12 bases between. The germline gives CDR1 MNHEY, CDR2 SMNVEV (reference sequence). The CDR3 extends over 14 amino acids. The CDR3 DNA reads TGTGCCAGCAGTTCGGGTATTCGCCCAGATACGCAGTATTTT. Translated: CASSSGIRPDTQYF.

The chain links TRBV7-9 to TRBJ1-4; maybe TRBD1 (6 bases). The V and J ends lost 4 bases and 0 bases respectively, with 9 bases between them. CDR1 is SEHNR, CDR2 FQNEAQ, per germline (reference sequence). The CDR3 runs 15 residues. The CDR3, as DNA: TGTGCCAGCAGCTCGGACAGCTCAACTAATGAAAAACTGTTTTTT. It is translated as CASSSDSSTNEKLFF.

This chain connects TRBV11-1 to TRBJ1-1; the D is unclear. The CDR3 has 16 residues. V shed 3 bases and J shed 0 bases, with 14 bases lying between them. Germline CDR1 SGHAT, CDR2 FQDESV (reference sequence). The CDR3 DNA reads TGTGCCAGCAGCTTGATCGGTAAAACCATGAACACTGAAGCTTTCTTT. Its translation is CASSLIGKTMNTEAFF.

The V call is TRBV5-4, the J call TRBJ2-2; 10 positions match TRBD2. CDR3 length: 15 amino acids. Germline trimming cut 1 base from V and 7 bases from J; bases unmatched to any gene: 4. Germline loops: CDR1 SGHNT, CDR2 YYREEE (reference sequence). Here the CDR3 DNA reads TGTGCCAGCAGCTTGCTAGCGGGAGACGGCGGGGAGCTGTTTTTT. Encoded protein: CASSLLAGDGGELFF.

The DNA of the CDR3 is TGTGCCAGCAGCGGGGGGGTAAACACCATATATTTT. Translated, it gives CASSGGVNTIYF. The rearrangement uses TRBV11-2 and TRBJ1-3, with D possibly being TRBD1 (5 bases). Trimming shortened V by 5 bases and J by 6 bases, and 8 bases separated the two germline ends. CDR1 SGHAT and CDR2 FQNNGV come from the germline V gene. The CDR3 sequence is 12 residues long.

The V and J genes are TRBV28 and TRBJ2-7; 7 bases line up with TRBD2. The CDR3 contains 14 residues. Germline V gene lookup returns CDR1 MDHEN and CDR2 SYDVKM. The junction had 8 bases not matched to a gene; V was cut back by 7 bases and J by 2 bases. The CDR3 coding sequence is TGTGCCAGCACCGAGAGCGGGAAGACCTACGAGCAGTACTTC. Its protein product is CASTESGKTYEQYF.

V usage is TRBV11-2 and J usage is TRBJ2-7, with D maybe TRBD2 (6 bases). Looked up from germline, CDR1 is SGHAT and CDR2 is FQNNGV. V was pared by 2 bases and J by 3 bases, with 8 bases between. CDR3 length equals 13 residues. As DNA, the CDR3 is TGTGCCAGCAGCTTACGGAGGGGCTACGAGCAGTACTTC. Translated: CASSLRRGYEQYF. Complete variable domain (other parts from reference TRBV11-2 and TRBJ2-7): EAGVAQSPRYKIIEKRQSVAFWCNPISGHATLYWYQQILGQGPKLLIQFQNNGVVDDSQLPKDRFSAERLKGVDSTLKIQPAKLEDSAVYLCASSLRRGYEQYFGPGTRLTVT.

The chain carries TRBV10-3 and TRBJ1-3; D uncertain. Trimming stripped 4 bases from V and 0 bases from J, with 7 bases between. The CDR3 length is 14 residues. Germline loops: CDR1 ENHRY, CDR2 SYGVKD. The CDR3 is CAISGGDSGNTIYF. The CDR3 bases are TGTGCCATCAGTGGTGGTGACTCTGGAAACACCATATATTTT.

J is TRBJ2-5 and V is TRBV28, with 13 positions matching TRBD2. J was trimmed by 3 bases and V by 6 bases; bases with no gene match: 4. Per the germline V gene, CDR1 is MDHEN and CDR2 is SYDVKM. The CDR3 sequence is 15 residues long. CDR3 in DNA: TGTGCCAGCAGCCCTGGGACTAGCGGGAAAGAGACCCAGTACTTC. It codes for CASSPGTSGKETQYF. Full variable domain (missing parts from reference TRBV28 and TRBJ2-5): DVKVTQSSRYLVKRTGEKVFLECVQDMDHENMFWYRQDPGLGLRLIYFSYDVKMKEKGDIPEGYSVSREKKERFSLILESASTNQTSMYLCASSPGTSGKETQYFGPGTRLLVL.

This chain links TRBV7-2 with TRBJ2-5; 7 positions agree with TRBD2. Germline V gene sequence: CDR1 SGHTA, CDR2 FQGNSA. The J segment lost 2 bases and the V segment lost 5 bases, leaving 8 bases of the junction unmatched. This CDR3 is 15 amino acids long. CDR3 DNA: TGTGCCAGCAGCCGCTCGGGGGAGGGACAAGAGACCCAGTACTTC. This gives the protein CASSRSGEGQETQYF.

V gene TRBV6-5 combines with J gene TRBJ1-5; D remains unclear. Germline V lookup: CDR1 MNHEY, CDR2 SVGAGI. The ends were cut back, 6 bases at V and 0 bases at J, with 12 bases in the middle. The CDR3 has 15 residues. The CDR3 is CASSPTYHSNQPQHF. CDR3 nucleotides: TGTGCCAGCAGCCCTACATACCATAGCAATCAGCCCCAGCATTTT.

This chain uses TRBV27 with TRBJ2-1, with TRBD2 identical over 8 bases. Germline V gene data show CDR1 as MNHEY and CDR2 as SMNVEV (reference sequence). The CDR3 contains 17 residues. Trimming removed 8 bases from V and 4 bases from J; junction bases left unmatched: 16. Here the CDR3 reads CASALRTSGGPYNEQFF. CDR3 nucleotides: TGTGCCAGCGCCCTCCGCACCTCGGGAGGGCCATACAATGAGCAGTTCTTC.